A selection of T cell receptor beta chains follows, all from one sample in a study of cytomegalovirus exposure and HLA in healthy donors. Sequenced by immunoSEQ multiplex PCR; TCRdb stores in-frame clones only, minus some. The sample records 40,000 or so clones, roughly 60% being singletons. The sample was PBMCs. These TCRs come from a human donor in good health. The CDR3 runs from the conserved cysteine through the conserved F or W. Fields, in order: clone size, J gene, V gene, D gene, CDR3 protein, CDR3 DNA. The D gene is left open where the match is weak. Rows give clone size only sometimes, using once, few, many, or a class for an expanded clone.

>.|TRBJ2-1|TRBV29-1|TRBD2
CSVEAGGSSYNEQFF
TGCAGCGTTGAGGCGGGGGGGAGCTCCTACAATGAGCAGTTCTTC
>.|TRBJ1-3|TRBV4-2|TRBD1
CASRAAGTGFSGNTIYF
TGTGCCAGCAGGGCTGCCGGGACAGGGTTCTCAGGAAACACCATATATTTT
>.|TRBJ2-1|TRBV29-1|.
CSVEAQYNEQFF
TGCAGCGTTGAAGCGCAGTACAATGAGCAGTTCTTC
>.|TRBJ1-2|TRBV13|.
CASSLQGSYGYTF
TGTGCCAGCAGCCTACAGGGTTCGTATGGCTACACCTTC
>.|TRBJ1-1|TRBV6-1|TRBD1
CVVRRTGVGNTEAFF
TGTGTGGTTCGCAGGACAGGGGTGGGGAACACTGAAGCTTTCTTT
>.|TRBJ2-7|TRBV28|TRBD1
CASRDRDSYEQYF
TGTGCCAGCAGAGACAGGGACTCCTACGAGCAGTACTTC
>few|TRBJ2-1|TRBV5-1|.
CASSLDPYNEQFF
TGCGCCAGCAGCTTGGATCCATACAATGAGCAGTTCTTC
>.|TRBJ2-2|TRBV28|.
CASRAAGRNTGELFF
TGTGCCAGCCGCGCTGCGGGACGGAACACCGGGGAGCTGTTTTTT
>few|TRBJ1-6|TRBV11-2|.
CASSLEDVDSSSPLHF
TGTGCCAGCAGCTTAGAAGATGTGGACAGCTCTTCACCCCTCCACTTT
>.|TRBJ1-3|TRBV4-1|.
CASSLAPDYSGNTIYF
TGCGCCAGCAGCCTTGCACCCGACTACTCTGGAAACACCATATATTTT
>.|TRBJ2-7|TRBV5-1|.
CASSLTGSYEQYF
TGCGCCAGCAGCTTGACTGGCTCCTACGAGCAGTACTTC
>.|TRBJ1-4|TRBV7-8|TRBD1
CASSPGQGAREKLFF
TGTGCCAGCAGCCCAGGACAGGGGGCACGTGAAAAACTGTTTTTT
>.|TRBJ2-7|TRBV7-3|TRBD2
CASSPRLAGTDEQYF
TGTGCCAGCAGCCCCCGACTAGCGGGGACCGACGAGCAGTACTTC
>.|TRBJ1-6|TRBV4-2|TRBD1
CASSQSTGDDSPLHF
TGTGCCAGCAGCCAGTCGACAGGGGACGATTCACCCCTCCACTTT
>.|TRBJ2-5|TRBV2|TRBD2
CASIGLAGETQYF
TGTGCCAGCATTGGTCTAGCGGGTGAGACCCAGTACTTC
>once|TRBJ1-2|TRBV7-6|.
CASSFEQGLKDGYTF
TGTGCCAGCAGCTTTGAGCAGGGGCTTAAAGATGGCTACACCTTC
>.|TRBJ2-1|TRBV6-6|.
CASSYSVRRNEQFF
TGTGCCAGCAGTTACTCGGTCCGTCGGAATGAGCAGTTCTTC
>.|TRBJ1-2|TRBV5-6|TRBD1
CASRLDRESRDYGYTF
TGTGCCAGCAGATTGGACAGGGAAAGTCGTGACTATGGCTACACCTTC
>.|TRBJ1-2|TRBV30|.
CAYAGGRQGYYGYTF
TGTGCATATGCGGGGGGCCGTCAAGGATACTATGGCTACACCTTC
>.|TRBJ1-2|TRBV13|TRBD1
CASSVGQGDSRGYTF
TGTGCCAGCAGCGTGGGACAGGGGGATTCGAGGGGCTACACCTTC
>.|TRBJ1-5|TRBV7-8|.
CASSGRGNQPQHF
TGTGCCAGCAGCGGCCGGGGGAATCAGCCCCAGCATTTT
>few|TRBJ1-1|TRBV18|.
CASSPRGIGREAFF
TGTGCCAGCTCACCAAGGGGAATAGGGCGAGAAGCTTTCTTT
>.|TRBJ1-6|TRBV7-9|.
CASRTDYGNSPLHF
TGTGCCAGCAGGACGGACTACGGGAATTCACCCCTCCACTTT
>few|TRBJ2-5|TRBV18|TRBD1
CASSPGTGSQETQYF
TGTGCCAGCTCACCTGGGACAGGGTCCCAAGAGACCCAGTACTTC
>.|TRBJ1-1|TRBV6-6|TRBD1
CASSYSRDRGVAEAFF
TGTGCCAGCAGTTACTCGCGGGACAGGGGGGTCGCTGAAGCTTTCTTT
>once|TRBJ2-7|TRBV2|TRBD1
CASNPTGKPYEQYF
TGTGCCAGTAATCCGACAGGGAAACCCTACGAGCAGTACTTC
>.|TRBJ1-5|TRBV7-9|TRBD1
CASSRTGMNQPQHF
TGTGCCAGCAGCAGGACAGGAATGAATCAGCCCCAGCATTTT